This T cell receptor beta chain originates from a study of blood T cell repertoires in COVID-19. The method was immunoSEQ multiplex PCR; TCRdb's version includes in-frame clones alone and lacks a portion of them. The table has some 200,000 clones, around 82% seen once. Germline trimming cut 4 bases from V and 0 bases from J; bases unmatched to any gene: 9. Germline CDR1 and CDR2: MDHEN and SYDVKM. The CDR3 length is 16 residues. Sequenced input: peripheral blood. This chain connects TRBV28 to TRBJ2-7, with 7 bases lining up with TRBD2. This clonotype was obtained from a woman aged 70 to 79 with acute or convalescent COVID-19. This CDR3 is CASSSPAGTGSYEQYF. The CDR3 coding sequence is TGTGCCAGCAGTTCTCCAGCGGGAACTGGCTCCTACGAGCAGTACTTC.